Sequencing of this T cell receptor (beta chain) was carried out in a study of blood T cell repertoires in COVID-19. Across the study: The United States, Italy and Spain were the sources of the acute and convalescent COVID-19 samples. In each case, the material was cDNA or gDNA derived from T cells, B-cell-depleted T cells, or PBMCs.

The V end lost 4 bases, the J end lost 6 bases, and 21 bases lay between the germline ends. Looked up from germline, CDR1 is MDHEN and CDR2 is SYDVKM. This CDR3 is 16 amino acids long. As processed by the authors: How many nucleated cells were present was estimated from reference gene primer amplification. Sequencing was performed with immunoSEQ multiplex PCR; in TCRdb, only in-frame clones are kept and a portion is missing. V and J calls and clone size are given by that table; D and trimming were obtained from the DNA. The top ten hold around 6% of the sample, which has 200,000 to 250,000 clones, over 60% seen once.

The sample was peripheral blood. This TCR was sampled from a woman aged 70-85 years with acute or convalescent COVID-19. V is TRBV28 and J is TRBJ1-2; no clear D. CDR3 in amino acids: CASSSRRSSRPDGYTF. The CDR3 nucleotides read TGTGCCAGCAGTTCTAGGCGGTCCTCGCGGCCCGATGGCTACACCTTC.